What follows describes a single T cell receptor (beta chain). This record belongs to a study of identifying expanded T cells in peripheral blood. Clones were sequenced by immunoSEQ multiplex PCR, and TCRdb holds only the in-frame ones, with some missing. The repertoire has 90,000 or so clones, around 87% of them found once; the top ten carry 5.6%. V was pared by 2 bases and J by 0 bases, with 14 bases between. The V gene's germline CDR1 is SQVTM and CDR2 ANQGSEA. This CDR3 is built from 15 residues. V and J are TRBV29-1 and TRBJ2-7; TRBD2 might be the D (6 bases). This receptor was obtained from a person aged 18 to 70 in good health. The sequenced sample was blood. The CDR3 coding sequence is TGCAGCGTTGAATGGGAGGACACGCACTCCTACGAGCAGTACTTC. Translation gives CSVEWEDTHSYEQYF.